This section outlines one TCR beta chain sequence together with its context. The use of a sample-barcoded 5' primer and a J-beta primer mix characterized a second PCR of roughly 7 to 11 cycles. TCRdb re-analysed the 5' RACE reads in MiXCR, keeping a single row per CDR3 protein. The table shows more than 900,000 distinct CDR3 sequences, with approximately 25% occurring only once. This record comes from a study of blood T cells in healthy people across ages. This CDR3 is built from 17 residues. Germline CDR1 reads SGHDN; CDR2 reads FVKESK. V lost 4 bases, J lost 0 bases, and 16 bases lay in between. This same sample was also taken into another study, of T cells of mothers and their children.

What was sequenced was blood. The origin of this receptor is a girl aged 2 to 9 in good health. V is TRBV14 and J is TRBJ2-1; D tentatively fits TRBD1 or TRBD2 (5 bases each). The CDR3 sequence: CASSLWGTQSSYNEQFF. The CDR3 region has the DNA TGTGCCAGCAGCCTCTGGGGGACCCAGAGCTCCTACAATGAGCAGTTCTTC.